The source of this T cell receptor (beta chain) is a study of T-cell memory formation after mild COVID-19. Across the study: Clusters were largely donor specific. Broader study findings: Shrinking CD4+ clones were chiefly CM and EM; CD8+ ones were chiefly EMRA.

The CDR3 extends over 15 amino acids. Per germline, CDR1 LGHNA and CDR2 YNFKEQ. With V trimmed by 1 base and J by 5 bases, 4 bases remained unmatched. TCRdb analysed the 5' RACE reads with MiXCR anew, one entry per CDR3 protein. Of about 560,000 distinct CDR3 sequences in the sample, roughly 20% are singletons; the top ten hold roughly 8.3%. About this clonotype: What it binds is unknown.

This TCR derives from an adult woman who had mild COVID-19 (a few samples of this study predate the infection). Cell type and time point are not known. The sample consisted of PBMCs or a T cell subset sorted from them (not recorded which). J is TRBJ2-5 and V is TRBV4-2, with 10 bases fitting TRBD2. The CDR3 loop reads CASSQVGLAAETQYF. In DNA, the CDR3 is TGTGCCAGCAGCCAAGTCGGACTAGCGGCCGAGACCCAGTACTTC.